This section outlines one T cell receptor beta chain sequence together with its context. Preparation of the TCRbeta library involved a method that used unique molecular identifiers. TCRdb reanalysed the PCR reads using MiXCR and keeps one entry per CDR3 protein. This sample yields some 520,000 distinct CDR3 sequences, of which approximately 29% are seen a single time; approximately 2.3% belongs to the top ten. The CDR3 is 11 amino acids. CDR1 GTSNPN and CDR2 SVGIG come from the germline V gene (reference sequence). Trimming removed 0 bases at V and 5 bases at J, with 5 bases between. This sample is drawn from a study of T-cell reconstitution after alpha-beta-depleted transplantation in children.

Material: PBMCs from the stem cell graft donor, obtained from the stem cell graft. The receptor comes from a human donor who donated a stem cell graft to a child with aplastic anemia. V is TRBV30 and J is TRBJ2-7, with D uncertain. The CDR3 is CAWSVNHEQYF. The CDR3 DNA is TGTGCCTGGAGTGTTAATCACGAGCAGTACTTC.